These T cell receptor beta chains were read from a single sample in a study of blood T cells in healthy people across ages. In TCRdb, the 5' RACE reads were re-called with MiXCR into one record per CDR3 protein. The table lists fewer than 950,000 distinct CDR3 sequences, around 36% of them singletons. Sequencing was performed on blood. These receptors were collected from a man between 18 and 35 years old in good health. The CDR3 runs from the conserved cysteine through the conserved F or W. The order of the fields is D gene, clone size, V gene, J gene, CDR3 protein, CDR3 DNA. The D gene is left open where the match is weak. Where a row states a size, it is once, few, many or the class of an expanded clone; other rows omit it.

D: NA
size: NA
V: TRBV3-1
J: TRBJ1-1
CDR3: CASSQVAQNTEAFF
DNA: TGTGCCAGCAGCCAAGTGGCGCAGAACACTGAAGCTTTCTTT

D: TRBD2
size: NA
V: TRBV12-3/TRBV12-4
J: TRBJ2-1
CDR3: CASSQSGGRYNEQFF
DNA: TGTGCCAGCAGTCAGAGCGGGGGGCGTTACAATGAGCAGTTCTTC

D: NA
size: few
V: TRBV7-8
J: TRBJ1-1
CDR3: CASSPGGLINTEAFF
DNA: TGTGCCAGCAGCCCTGGCGGGTTGATTAACACTGAAGCTTTCTTT

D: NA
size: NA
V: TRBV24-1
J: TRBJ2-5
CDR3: CATSGGGAETQYF
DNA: TGTGCCACCAGTGGGGGGGGCGCAGAGACCCAGTACTTC

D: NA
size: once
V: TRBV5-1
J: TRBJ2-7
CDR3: CASSFQGTSSYEQYF
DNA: TGCGCCAGCAGCTTCCAGGGGACGAGCTCCTACGAGCAGTACTTC

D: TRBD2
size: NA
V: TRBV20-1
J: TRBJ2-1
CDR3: CSARDGAAGGPSSYNEQFF
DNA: TGCAGTGCTAGAGATGGGGCAGCGGGGGGCCCGAGCTCCTACAATGAGCAGTTCTTC

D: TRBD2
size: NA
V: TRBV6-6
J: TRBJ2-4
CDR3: CASSYSRGGVGNIQYF
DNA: TGTGCCAGCAGTTACTCACGCGGGGGGGTCGGAAACATTCAGTACTTC

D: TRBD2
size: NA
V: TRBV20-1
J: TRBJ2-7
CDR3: CSANPGGGGYEQYF
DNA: TGCAGTGCTAACCCGGGCGGGGGAGGCTACGAGCAGTACTTC

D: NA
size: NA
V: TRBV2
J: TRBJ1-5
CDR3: CASSVGHAKPQHF
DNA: TGTGCCAGCAGTGTGGGGCACGCAAAGCCCCAGCATTTT

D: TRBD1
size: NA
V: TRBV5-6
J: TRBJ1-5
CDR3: CASSLTPMTGQPQHF
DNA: TGTGCCAGCAGCCTCACACCCATGACAGGGCAGCCCCAGCATTTT

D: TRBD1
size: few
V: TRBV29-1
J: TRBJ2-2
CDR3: CSVRGTGKNTGELFF
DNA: TGCAGCGTGAGGGGGACAGGAAAAAACACCGGGGAGCTGTTTTTT

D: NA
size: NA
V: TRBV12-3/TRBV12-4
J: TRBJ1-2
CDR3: CASSEGHGYTF
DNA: TGTGCCAGCAGCGAGGGCCATGGCTACACCTTC

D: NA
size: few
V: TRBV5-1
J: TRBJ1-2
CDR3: CASSYGDDGYTF
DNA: TGCGCCAGCAGCTACGGAGATGATGGCTACACCTTC

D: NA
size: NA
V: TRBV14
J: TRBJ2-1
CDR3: CASSQETGLAQFF
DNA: TGTGCCAGCAGCCAAGAGACAGGCTTGGCGCAGTTCTTC

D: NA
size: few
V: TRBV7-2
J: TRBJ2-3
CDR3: CASSLMRGRRGTDTQYF
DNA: TGTGCCAGCAGCTTAATGCGCGGTCGGAGAGGCACAGATACGCAGTATTTT

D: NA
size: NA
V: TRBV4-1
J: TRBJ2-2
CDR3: CASSPLNRLAGGELFF
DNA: TGCGCCAGCAGCCCCCTGAACCGGCTAGCCGGCGGGGAGCTGTTTTTT

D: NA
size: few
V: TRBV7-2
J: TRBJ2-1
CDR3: CASSTRDTYNEQFF
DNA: TGTGCCAGCAGCACCCGGGACACCTACAATGAGCAGTTCTTC

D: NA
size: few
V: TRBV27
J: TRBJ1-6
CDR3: CASSLSTVYGSPLHF
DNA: TGTGCCAGCAGTTTATCCACAGTGTACGGTTCACCCCTCCACTTT

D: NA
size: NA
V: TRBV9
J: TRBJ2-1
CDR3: CASSVGTPVLNEQFF
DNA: TGTGCCAGCAGCGTAGGGACACCCGTCCTCAATGAGCAGTTCTTC

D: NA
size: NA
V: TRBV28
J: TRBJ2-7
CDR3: CASSQGSVPREQYF
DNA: TGTGCCAGCAGCCAAGGGTCGGTTCCCAGGGAGCAGTACTTC

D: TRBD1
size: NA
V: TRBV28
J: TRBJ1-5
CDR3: CASTTGGGQPQHF
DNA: TGTGCCAGCACGACAGGGGGCGGCCAGCCCCAGCATTTT

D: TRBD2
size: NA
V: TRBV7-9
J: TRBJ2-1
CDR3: CASSSSGSVYNEQFF
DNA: TGTGCCAGCAGCTCCAGCGGGAGCGTGTACAATGAGCAGTTCTTC

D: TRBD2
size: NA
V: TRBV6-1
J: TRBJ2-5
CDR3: CASSSIYPGLAGSNEQYF
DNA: TGTGCCAGCAGCTCAATATATCCGGGACTAGCGGGTTCCAATGAGCAGTACTTC

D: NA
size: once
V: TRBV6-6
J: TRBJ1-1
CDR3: CASRSRGWGTEAFF
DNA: TGTGCCAGCAGGTCGCGCGGTTGGGGCACTGAAGCTTTCTTT

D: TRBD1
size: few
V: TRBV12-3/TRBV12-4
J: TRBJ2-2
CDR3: CASSYGRTGNTGELFF
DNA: TGTGCCAGCAGTTACGGCCGGACAGGGAACACCGGGGAGCTGTTTTTT

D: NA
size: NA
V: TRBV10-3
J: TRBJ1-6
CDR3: CAISEGRASFNSPLHF
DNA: TGTGCCATCAGTGAAGGGAGGGCCTCTTTTAATTCACCCCTCCACTTT

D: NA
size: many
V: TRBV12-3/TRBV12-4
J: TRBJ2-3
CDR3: CASSLESWEITTDTQYF
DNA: TGTGCCAGCAGTTTAGAGTCCTGGGAGATAACCACAGATACGCAGTATTTT

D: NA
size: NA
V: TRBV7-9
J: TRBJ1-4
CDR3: CASSPRDTLLGNEKLFF
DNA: TGTGCCAGCAGCCCCCGGGACACTCTCTTGGGGAATGAAAAACTGTTTTTT

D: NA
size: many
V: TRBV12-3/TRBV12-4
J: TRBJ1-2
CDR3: CASSITGDPQWNTF
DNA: TGTGCCAGCAGTATTACTGGCGACCCTCAGTGGAACACCTTC

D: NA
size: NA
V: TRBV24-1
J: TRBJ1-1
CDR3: CAPPPASLWVNTEAFF
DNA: TGTGCCCCGCCCCCGGCGAGTTTGTGGGTGAACACTGAAGCTTTCTTT

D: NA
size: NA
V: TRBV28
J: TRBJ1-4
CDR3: CASSQPKDHNEKLFF
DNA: TGTGCCAGCAGTCAGCCAAAGGACCATAATGAAAAACTGTTTTTT

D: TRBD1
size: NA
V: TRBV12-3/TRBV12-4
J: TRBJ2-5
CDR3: CASSKSPQGAGETQYF
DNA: TGTGCCAGCAGTAAAAGCCCCCAGGGGGCGGGGGAGACCCAGTACTTC

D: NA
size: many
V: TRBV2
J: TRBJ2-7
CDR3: CAILRARESYEQYF
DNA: TGTGCCATCCTCCGGGCCAGGGAGTCCTACGAGCAGTACTTC

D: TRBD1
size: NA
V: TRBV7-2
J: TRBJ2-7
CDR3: CASNLGDSSYEQYF
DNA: TGTGCCAGCAACCTCGGGGACAGTTCCTACGAGCAGTACTTC

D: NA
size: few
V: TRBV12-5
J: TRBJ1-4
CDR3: CASAANEKLFF
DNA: TGTGCTAGTGCCGCGAATGAAAAACTGTTTTTT

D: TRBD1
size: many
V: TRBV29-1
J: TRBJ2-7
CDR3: CSAQGQGFNEQYF
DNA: TGCAGCGCCCAGGGACAGGGGTTCAACGAGCAGTACTTC

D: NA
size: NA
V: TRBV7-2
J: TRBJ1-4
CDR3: CASSPLGVRNEKLFF
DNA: TGTGCCAGCAGCCCACTTGGGGTGAGGAATGAAAAACTGTTTTTT

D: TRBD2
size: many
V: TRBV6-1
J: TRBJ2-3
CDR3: CASSATSGRTDTQYF
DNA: TGTGCCAGCAGTGCAACTAGCGGGAGAACAGATACGCAGTATTTT

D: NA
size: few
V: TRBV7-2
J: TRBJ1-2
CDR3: CASRQALYGYTF
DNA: TGTGCCAGCAGGCAAGCGCTATATGGCTACACCTTC

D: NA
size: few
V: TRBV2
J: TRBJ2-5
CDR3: CASSRRGGETQYF
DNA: TGTGCCAGCAGTCGTCGGGGTGGAGAGACCCAGTACTTC

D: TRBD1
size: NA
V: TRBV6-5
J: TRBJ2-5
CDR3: CASSYSQGRPETQYF
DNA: TGTGCCAGCAGTTACTCACAGGGGCGCCCAGAGACCCAGTACTTC

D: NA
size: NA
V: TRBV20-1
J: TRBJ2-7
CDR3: CSALSGTYNGQYF
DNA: TGCAGTGCCCTCTCGGGGACGTACAATGGGCAGTACTTC

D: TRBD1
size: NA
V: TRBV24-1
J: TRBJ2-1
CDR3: CATSAAGQGSEQFF
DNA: TGTGCCACCAGTGCCGCCGGACAGGGCAGTGAGCAGTTCTTC

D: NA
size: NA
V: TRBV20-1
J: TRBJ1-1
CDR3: CSARKKEVNTEAFF
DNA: TGCAGTGCTAGGAAGAAGGAGGTGAACACTGAAGCTTTCTTT

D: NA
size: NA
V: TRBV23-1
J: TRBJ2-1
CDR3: CASSQPLSRLGTIEQFF
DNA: TGCGCCAGCAGTCAACCCTTGTCCCGTCTTGGGACAATTGAGCAGTTCTTC

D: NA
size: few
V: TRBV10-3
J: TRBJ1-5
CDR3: CAISESGTPKEVPQHF
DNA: TGTGCCATCAGTGAGTCGGGGACCCCTAAAGAGGTGCCCCAGCATTTT

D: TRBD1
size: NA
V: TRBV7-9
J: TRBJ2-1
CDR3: CASPRQGLDNEQFF
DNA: TGTGCCAGTCCGAGACAGGGCCTAGACAATGAGCAGTTCTTC

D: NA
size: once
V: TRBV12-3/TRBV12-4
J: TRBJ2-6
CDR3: CASKGAGANVLTF
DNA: TGTGCCAGTAAGGGGGCTGGGGCCAACGTCCTGACTTTC

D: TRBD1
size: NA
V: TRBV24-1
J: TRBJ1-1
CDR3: CATSDPGQGGMNTEAFF
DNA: TGTGCCACCAGTGACCCAGGACAGGGCGGTATGAACACTGAAGCTTTCTTT